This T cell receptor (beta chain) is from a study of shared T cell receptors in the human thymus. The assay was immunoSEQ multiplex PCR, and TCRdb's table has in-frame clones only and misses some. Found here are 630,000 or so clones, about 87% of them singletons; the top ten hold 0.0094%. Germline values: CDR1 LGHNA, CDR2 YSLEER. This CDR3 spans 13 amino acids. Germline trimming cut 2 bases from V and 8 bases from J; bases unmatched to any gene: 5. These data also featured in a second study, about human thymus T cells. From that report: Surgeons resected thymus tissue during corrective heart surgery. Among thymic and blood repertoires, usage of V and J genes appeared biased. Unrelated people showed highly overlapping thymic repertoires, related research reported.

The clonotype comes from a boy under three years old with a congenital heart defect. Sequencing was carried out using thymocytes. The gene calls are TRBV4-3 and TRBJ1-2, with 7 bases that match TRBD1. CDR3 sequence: CASSQRQGQGYTF. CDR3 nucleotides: TGCGCCAGCAGCCAAAGACAGGGCCAGGGCTACACCTTC.